This is a list of T cell receptor beta chains from one sample in a study of T cell repertoires in cytomegalovirus infection. TCRdb reanalysed the reads using MiXCR and keeps one entry per CDR3 protein. Counted here are about 190,000 distinct CDR3 sequences, roughly 9% occurring once; the ten biggest clones make up about 4.6%. The sequencing input was PBMCs. Source of these receptors: a human donor in good health (CMV status not recorded). Some clones in this sample may be carry-over from other donors' samples. CDR3s include the opening cysteine and the closing phenylalanine or tryptophan.

j_call,v_call,cdr3_aa
TRBJ2-1,TRBV7-8,CASSGGLAGDFYNEQFF
TRBJ1-1,TRBV5-1,CASKKQSRLMNTEAFF
TRBJ1-2,TRBV7-2,CASSLSRTYGYTF
TRBJ1-2,TRBV29-1,CSVDLNYGYTF
TRBJ1-2,TRBV29-1,CSVEDERWGGFDGYTF
TRBJ1-1,TRBV28,CASRAGNTEAFF
TRBJ2-1,TRBV28,CASSFPSGTPQEVYNEQFF
TRBJ2-7,TRBV28,CASSHEPGTPRYF
TRBJ2-2,TRBV7-3,CASSSGGGELFF
TRBJ1-2,TRBV28,CASSLPLVTGAKGYTF
TRBJ2-2,TRBV2,CASRMNGGIGTGELFF
TRBJ2-1,TRBV7-2,CASSPRTGTNEQFF
TRBJ2-1,TRBV12-3/TRBV12-4,CASRKTLRQGAYNEQFF
TRBJ1-5,TRBV11-2,CASSRNTDQPQHF
TRBJ2-5,TRBV5-5,CASSCGLPGQQETQYF
TRBJ2-5,TRBV28,CASSLLAGATQETQYF
TRBJ1-2,TRBV20-1,CSANRGYGYTF
TRBJ1-5,TRBV20-1,CSARERASLWPQHF
TRBJ1-1,TRBV28,CASSLWDTEAFF
TRBJ2-4,TRBV28,CASSTRTSGSAKNIQYF
TRBJ2-4,TRBV7-2,CASSLGAGFGNIQYF
TRBJ1-2,TRBV7-2,CASSLGSWTVGLGYTF
TRBJ2-1,TRBV20-1,CSAGTSVNEQFF
TRBJ2-1,TRBV12-5,CASGLGGSQRDEQFF
TRBJ2-5,TRBV7-9,CASSQFQETQYF
TRBJ2-1,TRBV2,CASSEQGPTDEQFF
TRBJ2-7,TRBV7-2,CASSQLGASYEQYF
TRBJ1-2,TRBV3-1,CASSLRQGGYGYTF
TRBJ1-1,TRBV6-2/TRBV6-3,CASSCGQECVDTEAFF
TRBJ1-4,TRBV6-2/TRBV6-3,CASSYGNGNEKLFF
TRBJ2-7,TRBV11-2,CASSSLGLAGVPSYEQYF
TRBJ2-1,TRBV19,CASTPGQGRNEQFF
TRBJ1-1,TRBV24-1,CATSDTTGKRIGTEAFF
TRBJ1-2,TRBV29-1,CSVSIDYGYTF
TRBJ1-5,TRBV7-2,CASSADRGNQPQHF
TRBJ1-2,TRBV6-6,CATGGSGYTF
TRBJ2-1,TRBV7-2,CASSSHTSDRRFF
TRBJ2-5,TRBV5-4,CASKRNGGAQETQYF
TRBJ1-3,TRBV4-1,CASSQDLDSGNTIYF
TRBJ2-2,TRBV4-3,CASSQFTRGLKGHTGELFF
TRBJ2-1,TRBV12-5,CASGPGQGSKGEQFF
TRBJ1-2,TRBV12-3/TRBV12-4,CASRTGGNYGYTF
TRBJ2-3,TRBV12-3/TRBV12-4,CASSSPRGTSGRSDTQYF
TRBJ2-1,TRBV2,CASRRLANEQFF
TRBJ2-1,TRBV7-2,CASSLNLFNEQFF
TRBJ1-5,TRBV28,CASTGGGGNQPQHF
TRBJ2-3,TRBV5-6,CASSLWTGSTDTQYF
TRBJ2-7,TRBV10-3,CAISDHSSYEQYF
TRBJ2-2,TRBV7-9,CASSNPTRPTGELFF
TRBJ2-1,TRBV7-6,CASSLVASGRRNEQFF
TRBJ1-5,TRBV28,CASSPHTGAGNQPQHF
TRBJ2-3,TRBV7-9,CASSLAFRSTDTQYF
TRBJ1-2,TRBV4-3,CASSQDVKGTRTMTIGNTF